A selection of T cell receptor beta chains follows, all from one sample in a study of neoadjuvant nivolumab and ipilimumab in lung cancer. Assay: immunoSEQ multiplex PCR; the TCRdb copy retains only in-frame clones and omits some. The sample comprises 15,000 to 20,000 clones, around 77% of which are singletons, and 8% rests with the top ten. The specimen was tumor tissue, collected after neoadjuvant nivolumab, alone or with ipilimumab, at or shortly before surgery. The receptors were gathered from an adult with non-small cell lung cancer. Each CDR3 is given with its conserved first and last residue. A D gene is named only where the DNA matches it firmly. Clone size, where shown, is once, few, many, or a class for clones that have expanded.

J gene	CDR3 length	D gene	clone size	V gene	CDR3 DNA	CDR3 protein
TRBJ2-3	15	TRBD2	once	TRBV30	TGTGCCTGGAAGCGACTAGCGGGGCTGACAGATACGCAGTATTTT	CAWKRLAGLTDTQYF
TRBJ1-2	15	TRBD1	-	TRBV6-1	TGTGCCAGCAGTGAAGAGGTTCTGGACAGGGGCTTGTACACCTTC	CASSEEVLDRGLYTF
TRBJ2-7	14	TRBD2	-	TRBV7-2	TGTGCCAGCAGCTTATTCGGGGGGAGGTACGAGCAGTACTTC	CASSLFGGRYEQYF
TRBJ1-4	16	-	-	TRBV9	TGTGCCAGCAGCGTAGGGCGGAGCTGGACTAATGAAAAACTGTTTTTT	CASSVGRSWTNEKLFF
TRBJ2-7	14	TRBD1	-	TRBV5-4	TGTGCCAGCAGCCCGGACAGGTTATCCTACGAGCAGTACTTC	CASSPDRLSYEQYF
TRBJ2-2	15	-	-	TRBV9	TGTGCCAGCAGTGTCGTAGGGAGTCCCACCGGGGAGCTGTTTTTT	CASSVVGSPTGELFF
TRBJ2-7	14	-	-	TRBV27	TGTGCCAGCAGTTTAGGAGGTGTCTCCTACGAGCAGTACTTC	CASSLGGVSYEQYF
TRBJ1-6	12	-	few	TRBV11-2	TGTGCCAGCACGGGTAGGGCTTCACCCCTCCACTTT	CASTGRASPLHF
TRBJ2-5	17	TRBD2	-	TRBV9	TGTGCCAGCAGTTTAGATCCGGGGGGAACCACCCAAGAGACCCAGTACTTC	CASSLDPGGTTQETQYF
TRBJ1-5	15	-	few	TRBV4-1	TGCGCCAGCAGCCAAGATCAGGGTTCCAATCAGCCCCAGCATTTT	CASSQDQGSNQPQHF
TRBJ1-2	12	-	-	TRBV5-6	TGTGCCAGCAGCGACCTTAACTATGGCTACACCTTC	CASSDLNYGYTF
TRBJ2-3	11	-	-	TRBV15	TGTGCCACAGGGGCCGTAGATACGCAGTATTTT	CATGAVDTQYF
TRBJ2-5	14	-	-	TRBV6-6	TGTGCCAGCAGTCTGACAGGATCGTGGGAGACCCAGTACTTC	CASSLTGSWETQYF
TRBJ1-2	15	-	-	TRBV6-5	TGTGCCAGCAGTTACTCGGGGGGCTGGGCCTATGGCTACACCTTC	CASSYSGGWAYGYTF
TRBJ1-2	14	-	few	TRBV6-1	TGTGCCAGCAGGGGACCGGGACACAGCTATGGCTACACCTTC	CASRGPGHSYGYTF
TRBJ2-1	13	-	-	TRBV2	TGTGCCAGCAGTGAGCAGGGGATGAATGAGCAGTTCTTC	CASSEQGMNEQFF
TRBJ2-3	14	TRBD2	-	TRBV7-9	TGTGCCAGCAGCCGGAGCGGGAACACAGATACGCAGTATTTT	CASSRSGNTDTQYF
TRBJ2-3	13	-	-	TRBV5-4	TGTGCCAGCAGCGGAGGGCTAACAGATACGCAGTATTTT	CASSGGLTDTQYF
TRBJ2-3	13	-	-	TRBV5-6	TGTGCCAGCAGCCGGATAGCACCAGATACGCAGTATTTT	CASSRIAPDTQYF
TRBJ1-2	13	-	-	TRBV5-8	TGTGCCAGCAGCTTGAACCGAGAATATGGCTACACCTTC	CASSLNREYGYTF
TRBJ1-2	16	-	-	TRBV4-3	TGCGCCAGCAGCCAATTCTCATCCCAGGGCATCTATGGCTACACCTTC	CASSQFSSQGIYGYTF
TRBJ1-3	14	-	few	TRBV7-7	TGTGCTAGCAGCCGGGAACTCTCTGGAAACACCATATATTTT	CASSRELSGNTIYF
TRBJ2-5	14	-	-	TRBV5-6	TGTGCCAGCAGCTTGGATGTGCCTCCTAGGACCCAGTACTTC	CASSLDVPPRTQYF
TRBJ1-5	16	-	-	TRBV7-8	TGTGCCAGCAGCCCGGTTTGGGGGGAGAGCAATCAGCCCCAGCATTTT	CASSPVWGESNQPQHF
TRBJ2-6	14	TRBD1	few	TRBV2	TGTGCCTGGACAGGGGGTAACGGGGCCAACGTCCTGACTTTC	CAWTGGNGANVLTF
TRBJ2-7	15	TRBD1	-	TRBV19	TGTGCCAGTAGTACCTTGACAGGGGTAAACTACGAGCAGTACTTC	CASSTLTGVNYEQYF
TRBJ2-6	20	TRBD1	-	TRBV5-5	TGTGCCAGCAGCTCGACAATCCGGGACAGGGTTCTCTCTGGGGCCAACGTCCTGACTTTC	CASSSTIRDRVLSGANVLTF
TRBJ2-7	13	-	-	TRBV18	TGTGCCAGCTCCATAAGGGAATCCTACGAGCAGTACTTC	CASSIRESYEQYF
TRBJ2-5	17	TRBD1	-	TRBV19	TGTGCCAGTAGTATAGAAGGCTGGGGCAGGGGGCAGGAGACCCAGTACTTC	CASSIEGWGRGQETQYF
TRBJ2-3	15	-	-	TRBV5-5	TGTGCCAGCAGCCGGGACCCCCGTAGCACAGATACGCAGTATTTT	CASSRDPRSTDTQYF
TRBJ2-5	16	-	-	TRBV11-2	TGTGCCAGCAGCCCCCCCGCTAGGGGCGGTCAAGAGACCCAGTACTTC	CASSPPARGGQETQYF
TRBJ2-7	17	-	-	TRBV13	TGTGCCAGCAGCACCCAGATTAGAAGGGAGAGCTCCTACGAGCAGTACTTC	CASSTQIRRESSYEQYF
TRBJ1-6	17	-	few	TRBV7-9	TGTGCCAGCAGCTTAATGTGGGCAGGGAGCTCGAATTCACCCCTCCACTTT	CASSLMWAGSSNSPLHF
TRBJ1-1	14	-	-	TRBV7-9	TGTGCCAGCAGCGTGGACCTGACGAACACTGAAGCTTTCTTT	CASSVDLTNTEAFF
TRBJ1-1	15	TRBD1	-	TRBV18	TGTGCCAGCTCACCACCGAACAGGGGGGAAACTGAAGCTTTCTTT	CASSPPNRGETEAFF
TRBJ2-1	15	TRBD2	-	TRBV5-1	TGCGCCAGCAGCCTATCCGTCCCCGGGGGGAATGAGCAGTTCTTC	CASSLSVPGGNEQFF
TRBJ1-1	14	TRBD1	-	TRBV11-1	TGTGCCAGCAGCCCAAGACAGGGGCACACTGAAGCTTTCTTT	CASSPRQGHTEAFF
TRBJ2-2	14	-	-	TRBV29-1	TGCAGCGTTGAAGGGACGGGGAGGCCCGGGGAGCTGTTTTTT	CSVEGTGRPGELFF
TRBJ2-7	14	-	-	TRBV29-1	TGCAGCGTAGCGGACACTTGGAGCTCCTACGAGCAGTACTTC	CSVADTWSSYEQYF
TRBJ1-5	15	TRBD1	medium-sized	TRBV5-1	TGCGCCAGCAGCTTGGCCGGGACAGCGAATCAGCCCCAGCATTTT	CASSLAGTANQPQHF
TRBJ2-7	15	TRBD1	once	TRBV29-1	TGCAGCGTTGAAAGCCGGGACAGGCGGACCTACGAGCAGTACTTC	CSVESRDRRTYEQYF
TRBJ1-4	18	TRBD1	medium-sized	TRBV4-3	TGCGCCAGCAGCCAAGATTCGGCAGGGGGCCTAACTAATGAAAAACTGTTTTTT	CASSQDSAGGLTNEKLFF
TRBJ2-7	14	TRBD2	once	TRBV27	TGTGCCAGCAGGGTCAGCGGGGGGTTCTACGAGCAGTACTTC	CASRVSGGFYEQYF
TRBJ2-5	14	-	once	TRBV18	TGTGCCAGCTCACCACTGGGATCGGGGGAGACCCAGTACTTC	CASSPLGSGETQYF
TRBJ2-5	17	TRBD2	-	TRBV2	TGTGCCAGCAGCCCTCTATCTAGCGGGGGCCTGGGGGGAACCCAGTACTTC	CASSPLSSGGLGGTQYF
TRBJ2-6	14	-	-	TRBV7-9	TGTGCCAGCAGCTTAGTGTCTGGGGCCAACGTCCTGACTTTC	CASSLVSGANVLTF
TRBJ2-7	16	TRBD1	-	TRBV5-1	TGCGCCAGCAGCTTGGCTCTAGGGGACAGGGACTACGAGCAGTACTTC	CASSLALGDRDYEQYF
TRBJ1-1	15	-	-	TRBV5-6	TGTGCCAGCAGCCGCCGGGGAGTAATGAACACTGAAGCTTTCTTT	CASSRRGVMNTEAFF
TRBJ1-4	14	-	few	TRBV7-9	TGTGCCAGCAGCTTCCAGACACCTAATGAAAAACTGTTTTTT	CASSFQTPNEKLFF
TRBJ1-1	11	-	-	TRBV5-3	TGTGCCAGAAGGCTTAACACTGAAGCTTTCTTT	CARRLNTEAFF